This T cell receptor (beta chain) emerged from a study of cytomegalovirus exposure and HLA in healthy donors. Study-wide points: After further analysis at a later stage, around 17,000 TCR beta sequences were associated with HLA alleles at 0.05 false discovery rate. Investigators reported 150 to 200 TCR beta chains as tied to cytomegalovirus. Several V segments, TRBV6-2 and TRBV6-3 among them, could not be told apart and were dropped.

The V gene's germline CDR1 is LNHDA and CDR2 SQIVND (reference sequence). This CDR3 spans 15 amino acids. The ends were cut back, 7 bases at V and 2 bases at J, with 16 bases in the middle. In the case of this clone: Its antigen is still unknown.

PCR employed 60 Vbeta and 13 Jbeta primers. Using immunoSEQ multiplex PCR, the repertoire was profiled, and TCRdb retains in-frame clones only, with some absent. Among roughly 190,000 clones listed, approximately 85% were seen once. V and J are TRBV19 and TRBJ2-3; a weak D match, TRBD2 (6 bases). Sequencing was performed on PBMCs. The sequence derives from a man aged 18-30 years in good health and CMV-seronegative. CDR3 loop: CASTERALATDTQYF. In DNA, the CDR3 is TGTGCCAGTACGGAGCGGGCCCTAGCCACAGATACGCAGTATTTT.